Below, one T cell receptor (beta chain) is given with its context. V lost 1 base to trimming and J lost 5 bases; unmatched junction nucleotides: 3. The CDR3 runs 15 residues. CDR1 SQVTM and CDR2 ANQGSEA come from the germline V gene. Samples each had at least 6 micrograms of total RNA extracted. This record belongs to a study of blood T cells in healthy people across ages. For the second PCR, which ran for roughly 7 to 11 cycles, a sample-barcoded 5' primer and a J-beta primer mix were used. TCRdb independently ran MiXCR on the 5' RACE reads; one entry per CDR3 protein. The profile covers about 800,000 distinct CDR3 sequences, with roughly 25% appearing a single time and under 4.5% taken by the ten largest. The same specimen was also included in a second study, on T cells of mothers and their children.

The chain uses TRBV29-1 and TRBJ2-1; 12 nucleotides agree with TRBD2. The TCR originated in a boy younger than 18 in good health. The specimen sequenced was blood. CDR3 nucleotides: TGCAGCGTTGAAGCAACTAGCGGGAGGAACAATGAGCAGTTCTTC. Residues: CSVEATSGRNNEQFF.